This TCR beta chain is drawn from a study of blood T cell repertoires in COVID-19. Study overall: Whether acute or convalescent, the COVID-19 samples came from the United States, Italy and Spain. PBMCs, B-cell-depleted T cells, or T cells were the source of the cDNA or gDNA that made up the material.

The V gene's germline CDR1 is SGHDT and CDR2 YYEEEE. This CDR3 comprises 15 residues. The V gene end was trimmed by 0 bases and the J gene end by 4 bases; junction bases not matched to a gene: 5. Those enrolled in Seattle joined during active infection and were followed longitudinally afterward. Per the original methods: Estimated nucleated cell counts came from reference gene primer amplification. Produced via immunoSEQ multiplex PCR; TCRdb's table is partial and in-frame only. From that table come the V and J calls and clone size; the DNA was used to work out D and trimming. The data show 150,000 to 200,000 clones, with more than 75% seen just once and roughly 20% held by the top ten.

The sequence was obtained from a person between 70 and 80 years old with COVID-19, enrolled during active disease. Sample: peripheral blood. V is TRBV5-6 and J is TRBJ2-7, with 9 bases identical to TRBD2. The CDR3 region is CASSLGLAEVYEQYF. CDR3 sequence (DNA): TGTGCCAGCAGCTTGGGACTAGCGGAAGTGTACGAGCAGTACTTC. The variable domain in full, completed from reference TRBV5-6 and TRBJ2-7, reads DAGVTQSPTHLIKTRGQQVTLRCSPKSGHDTVSWYQQALGQGPQFIFQYYEEEERQRGNFPDRFSGHQFPNYSSELNVNALLLGDSALYLCASSLGLAEVYEQYFGPGTRLTVT.